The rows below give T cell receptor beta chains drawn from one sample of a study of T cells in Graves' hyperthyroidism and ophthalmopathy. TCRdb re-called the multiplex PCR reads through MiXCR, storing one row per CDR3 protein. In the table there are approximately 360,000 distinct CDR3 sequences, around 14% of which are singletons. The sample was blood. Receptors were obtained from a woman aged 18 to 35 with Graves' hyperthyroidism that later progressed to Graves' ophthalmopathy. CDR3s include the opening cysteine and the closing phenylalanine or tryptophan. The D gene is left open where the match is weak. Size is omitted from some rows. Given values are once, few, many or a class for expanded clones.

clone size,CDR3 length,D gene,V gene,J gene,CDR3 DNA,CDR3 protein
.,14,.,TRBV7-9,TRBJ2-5,TGTGCCAGCAGATCGCCGGGACCTCAAGAGACCCAGTACTTC,CASRSPGPQETQYF
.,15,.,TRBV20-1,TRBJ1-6,TGCAGTGCGAGAAGCGGGCAGGGAACCAATTCACCCCTCCACTTT,CSARSGQGTNSPLHF
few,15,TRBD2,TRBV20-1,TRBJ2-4,TGCAGTGCTAGAGATGGCGGGAGGTCGGAAAACATTCAGTACTTC,CSARDGGRSENIQYF
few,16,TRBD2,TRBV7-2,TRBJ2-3,TGTGCCAGCAGCTTAGTGGCGGGAGTGAGCACAGATACGCAGTATTTT,CASSLVAGVSTDTQYF
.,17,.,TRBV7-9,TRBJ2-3,TGTGCCAGCAGCTTTTCCAGGGCCGGGACTAGCACAGATACGCAGTATTTT,CASSFSRAGTSTDTQYF
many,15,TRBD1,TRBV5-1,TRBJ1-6,TGCGCCAGCAGCTTGGAGACAGGGTGGGATTCACCCCTCCACTTT,CASSLETGWDSPLHF
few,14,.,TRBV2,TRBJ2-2,TGTGCCAGCAGTGAAGCGAACAGTTCCGGGGAGCTGTTTTTT,CASSEANSSGELFF
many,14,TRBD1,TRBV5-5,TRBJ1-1,TGTGCCAGCAGCACCAGGACAGGGGCGGATGAAGCTTTCTTT,CASSTRTGADEAFF
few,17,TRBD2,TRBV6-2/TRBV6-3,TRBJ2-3,TGTGCCAGCAGTTCCTATAGACTAGCGGCAAACACAGATACGCAGTATTTT,CASSSYRLAANTDTQYF
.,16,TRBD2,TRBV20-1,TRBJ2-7,TGCAGTGCTAGAAGACTAGCGGGAGTTCGTGGTTACGAGCAGTACTTC,CSARRLAGVRGYEQYF
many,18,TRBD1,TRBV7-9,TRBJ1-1,TGTGCCAGCAGCCCACCCGACAGGGGACCCCCGCCCAGGACGGAAGCTTTCTTT,CASSPPDRGPPPRTEAFF
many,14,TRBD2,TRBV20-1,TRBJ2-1,TGCAGTGCTCTGGGGACTAGCGGGTACAATGAGCAGTTCTTC,CSALGTSGYNEQFF
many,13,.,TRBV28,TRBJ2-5,TGTGCCAGCAGTTTACCTAGCAGGGAGACCCAGTACTTC,CASSLPSRETQYF
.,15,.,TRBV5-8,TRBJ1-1,TGTGCCAGCAGCTTGTCAGGAGGGTTGAACACTGAAGCTTTCTTT,CASSLSGGLNTEAFF
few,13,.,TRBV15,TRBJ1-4,TGTGCCACCAGCAGAGGGACGGCGGAGAAACTGTTTTTT,CATSRGTAEKLFF
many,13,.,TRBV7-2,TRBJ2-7,TGTGCCAGCAGCTTGCACAACTTCTACGAGCAGTACTTC,CASSLHNFYEQYF